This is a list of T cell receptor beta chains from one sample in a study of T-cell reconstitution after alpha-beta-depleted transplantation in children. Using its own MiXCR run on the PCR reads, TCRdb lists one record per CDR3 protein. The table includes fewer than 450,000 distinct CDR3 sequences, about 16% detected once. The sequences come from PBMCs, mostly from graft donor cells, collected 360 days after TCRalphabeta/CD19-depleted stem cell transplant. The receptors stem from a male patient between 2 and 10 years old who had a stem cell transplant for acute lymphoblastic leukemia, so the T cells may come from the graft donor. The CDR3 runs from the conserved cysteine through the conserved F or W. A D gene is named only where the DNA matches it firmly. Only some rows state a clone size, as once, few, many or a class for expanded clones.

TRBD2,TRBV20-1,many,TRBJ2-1,TGCAGTGCTAGAGATCAAGAGAGCGGGAGTGAATCCTACAATGAGCAGTTCTTC,CSARDQESGSESYNEQFF
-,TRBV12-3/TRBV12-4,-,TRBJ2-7,TGTGCCAGCAGTTTACGTTTTTTGTCGCTTCCCTCCTACGAGCAGTACTTC,CASSLRFLSLPSYEQYF
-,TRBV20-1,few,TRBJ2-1,TGCAGTGCTAGTATCGGCAATGAGCAGTTCTTC,CSASIGNEQFF
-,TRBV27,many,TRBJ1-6,TGTGCCAGCAGTGCGTCACCCCTCCACTTT,CASSASPLHF
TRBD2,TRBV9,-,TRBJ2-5,TGTGCCAGCAGCGTAGGTGGACTAGCGGGAGCACGCGAGACCCAGTACTTC,CASSVGGLAGARETQYF
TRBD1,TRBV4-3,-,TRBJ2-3,TGCGCCAGCAGCCAGGATTTTGGACAGGAGTGGGATACGCAGTATTTT,CASSQDFGQEWDTQYF
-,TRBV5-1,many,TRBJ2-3,TGCGCCAGCAGCTTGGCCTGGCAGTGGAGCACAGATACGCAGTATTTT,CASSLAWQWSTDTQYF
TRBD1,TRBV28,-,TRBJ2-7,TGTGCCAGCGTAAGGGGGCGGTACGGGACCCAATCCTACGAGCAGTACTTC,CASVRGRYGTQSYEQYF
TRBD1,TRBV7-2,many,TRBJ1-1,TGTGCCAGCAGCCCCGGTATGGGGACAGGGGGCACTGAAGCTTTCTTT,CASSPGMGTGGTEAFF
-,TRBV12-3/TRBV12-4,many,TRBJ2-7,TGTGCCAGCACCGGGGTGGGGCAGTACTTC,CASTGVGQYF
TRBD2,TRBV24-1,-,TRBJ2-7,TGTGCCACTACTAGCTCCGGGACTAGCGGGAGCTATGCGTCCTACGAGCAGTACTTC,CATTSSGTSGSYASYEQYF
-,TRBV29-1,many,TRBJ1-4,TGCAGCGGGGTAGGGGTGAGAGGGACTAATGAAAAACTGTTTTTT,CSGVGVRGTNEKLFF
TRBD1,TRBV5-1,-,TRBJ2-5,TGCGCCAGCAGCCAACGGACAGGGTCGTACCAAGAGACCCAGTACTTC,CASSQRTGSYQETQYF
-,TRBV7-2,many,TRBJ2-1,TGTGCCAGCAGTTCGTTTCCCGTCCTGGAGTCTATCTCCTACAATGAGCAGTTCTTC,CASSSFPVLESISYNEQFF
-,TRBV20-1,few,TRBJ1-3,TGCAGTGCTCGCGACAGGACCTCTGGAAACACCATATATTTT,CSARDRTSGNTIYF
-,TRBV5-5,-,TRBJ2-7,TGTGCCAGCAGCTTCCTAGCCGGCGAGCAGTACTTC,CASSFLAGEQYF
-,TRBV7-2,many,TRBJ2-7,TGTGCCAGCAGCTACGGGACAAGCTCCTACGAGCAGTACTTC,CASSYGTSSYEQYF
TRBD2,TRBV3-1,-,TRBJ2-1,TGTGCCAGCAGCCACAACTCCGGGACTAGCGCCTACAATGAGCAGTTCTTC,CASSHNSGTSAYNEQFF
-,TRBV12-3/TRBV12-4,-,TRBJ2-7,TGTGCCAGCAGGTTAAGCGGCATCTCCTACGAGCAGTACTTC,CASRLSGISYEQYF
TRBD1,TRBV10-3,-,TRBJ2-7,TGTGCCATCTCCCGGAGGACAGGTTCCTACGAGCAGTACTTC,CAISRRTGSYEQYF
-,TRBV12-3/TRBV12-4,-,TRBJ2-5,TGTGCCAGCAGTTTGGGGCGGGCGCTACAAGAGACCCAGTACTTC,CASSLGRALQETQYF
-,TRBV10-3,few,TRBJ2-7,TGTGCCATCAGGACGGACCAACCCACGACCAACGAGCAGTACTTC,CAIRTDQPTTNEQYF
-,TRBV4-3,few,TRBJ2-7,TGCGCCAGCAGCCAGGGGGTCACCTACGAGCAGTACTTC,CASSQGVTYEQYF
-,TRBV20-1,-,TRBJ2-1,TGCAGTGTTGGAGCTTTCGTGGCTCTTGGGGAGCAGTTCTTC,CSVGAFVALGEQFF
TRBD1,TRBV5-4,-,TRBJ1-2,TGTGCCAGCAGCTTGGGATTAACAGGGGACGGTGGCTACACCTTC,CASSLGLTGDGGYTF
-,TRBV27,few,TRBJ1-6,TGTGCCAGCAGTCTCCGGCGTTGGGGTTCACCCCTCCACTTT,CASSLRRWGSPLHF
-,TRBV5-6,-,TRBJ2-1,TGTGCCAGCAGCTTAAAAAACGGGATTGCCTACAATGAGCAGTTCTTC,CASSLKNGIAYNEQFF
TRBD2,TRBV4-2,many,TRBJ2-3,TGTGCCAGCAGCCCTTGGGGAAGCGGGAGGGCCCTCACAGATACGCAGTATTTT,CASSPWGSGRALTDTQYF
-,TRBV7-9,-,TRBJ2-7,TGTGCCAGCAGCCTTATCGGGGATCGAGACACCCGGGACTTC,CASSLIGDRDTRDF
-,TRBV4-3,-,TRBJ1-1,TGCGCCAGCAGCCGCAGCCTCGTGGCCGCTGAAGCTTTCTTT,CASSRSLVAAEAFF
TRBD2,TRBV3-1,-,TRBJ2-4,TGTGCCAGCAGCCCGACAGCGGGGGGAGTAACCAAAAACATTCAGTACTTC,CASSPTAGGVTKNIQYF
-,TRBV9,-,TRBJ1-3,TGTGCCAGCAGCCCTCGCACTGGAAACACCATATATTTT,CASSPRTGNTIYF
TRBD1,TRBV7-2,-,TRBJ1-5,TGTGCCAGCAGCGGACAGGGGTTTCAGCCCCAGCATTTT,CASSGQGFQPQHF
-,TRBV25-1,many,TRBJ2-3,TGTGCCAGCAAACATAGCACAGATACGCAGTATTTT,CASKHSTDTQYF
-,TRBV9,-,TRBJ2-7,TGTGCCAGCAGCGTAGCAGACTCTTACGAGCAGTACTTC,CASSVADSYEQYF
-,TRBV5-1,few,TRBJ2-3,TGCGCCAGCAGCTTGATTTCGGACACAGATACGCAGTATTTT,CASSLISDTDTQYF
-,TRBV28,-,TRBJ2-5,TGTGCCAGCAGCCTCCTTGACTTTGTGAGGGGCGAGACCCAGTACTTC,CASSLLDFVRGETQYF
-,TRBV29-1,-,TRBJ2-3,TGCAGCGTTGGGGGGGATACGCAGTATTTT,CSVGGDTQYF
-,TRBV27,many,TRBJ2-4,TGTGCCAGCAGTGTCAGGGGTGTTAGGGCCAAAAACATTCAGTACTTC,CASSVRGVRAKNIQYF
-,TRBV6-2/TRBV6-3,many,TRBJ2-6,TGTGCCAGCAGTTACGCTCCGGGCTCCTCTGGGGCCAACGTCCTGACTTTC,CASSYAPGSSGANVLTF
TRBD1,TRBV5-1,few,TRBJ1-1,TGCGCCAGCAGCTTGGTGACAGGGCCCATGAACACTGAAGCTTTCTTT,CASSLVTGPMNTEAFF
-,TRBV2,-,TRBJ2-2,TGTGCCTTCAGTCTTCGCGTTCTGTGGGAGCCTAACACCGGGGAGCTGTTTTTT,CAFSLRVLWEPNTGELFF
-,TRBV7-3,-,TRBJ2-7,TGTGCCAGCAGCTTCTCGGACAACACCGCCCTTCACTTC,CASSFSDNTALHF
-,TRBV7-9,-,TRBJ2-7,TGTGCCAGCAGCCCCCGACACTTAAGCTCCTACGAGCAGTACTTC,CASSPRHLSSYEQYF
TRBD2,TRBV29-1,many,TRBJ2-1,TGCAGCGTTGTAGGTCTAGCGGGACATTGGGGCAATGAGCAGTTCTTC,CSVVGLAGHWGNEQFF
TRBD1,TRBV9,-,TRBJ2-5,TGTGCCAGCAGCGTTTCAGGGACAGGATGGCCGCAAGAGACCCAGTACTTC,CASSVSGTGWPQETQYF
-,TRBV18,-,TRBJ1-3,TGTGCCAGCTCACCATTGGGGCACTCCTCTGGAAACACCATATATTTT,CASSPLGHSSGNTIYF
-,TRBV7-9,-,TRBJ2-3,TGTGCCAGCAGCTTAACTGCGGGAACAGATACGCAGTATTTT,CASSLTAGTDTQYF
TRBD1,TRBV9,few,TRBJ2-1,TGTGCCAGCAGCGCCACAGGACAGGCCTACAATGAGCAGTTCTTC,CASSATGQAYNEQFF
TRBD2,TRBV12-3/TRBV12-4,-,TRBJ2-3,TGTGCCAGCAGCCTAGCGGGGAGACTAGATACGCAGTATTTT,CASSLAGRLDTQYF
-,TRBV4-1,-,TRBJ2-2,TGCGCCAGCAGCAGTGGGGACGGGGAGCTGTTTTTT,CASSSGDGELFF
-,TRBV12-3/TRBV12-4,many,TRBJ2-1,TGTGCCAGCAAAGGACGCTACAATGAGCAGTTCTTC,CASKGRYNEQFF
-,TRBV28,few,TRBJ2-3,TGTGCCAGCAGACCGGGATCCACAGATACGCAGTATTTT,CASRPGSTDTQYF
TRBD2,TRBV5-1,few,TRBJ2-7,TGCGCCAGCAGCAGTGGGACTAGCGGAGGATACGAGCAGTACTTC,CASSSGTSGGYEQYF
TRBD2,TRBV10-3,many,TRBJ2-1,TGTGCCAGCTTAGCGGGAGCTTACAATGAGCAGTTCTTC,CASLAGAYNEQFF
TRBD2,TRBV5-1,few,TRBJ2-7,TGCGCCAGCAGCCTTCAAGGGGCTAGCGGGCCCCCCTACGAGCAGTACTTC,CASSLQGASGPPYEQYF
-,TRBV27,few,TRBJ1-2,TGTGCCAGTTCGAAGTATGTAGCTAACTATGGCTACACCTTC,CASSKYVANYGYTF
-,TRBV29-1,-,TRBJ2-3,TGCAGCGCTAAGAGAACCACAGATACGCAGTATTTT,CSAKRTTDTQYF
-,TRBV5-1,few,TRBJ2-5,TGCGCCAGCAGCTTGGGTGGAGAGGCCCAGTACTTC,CASSLGGEAQYF